The entry below gives a single T cell receptor beta chain sequence along with its context. The data stem from a study of blood T cell repertoires in COVID-19. Turning to the study itself: The origin of the acute and convalescent COVID-19 samples was the United States, Italy and Spain.

This CDR3 has 15 amino acids. Germline lookup yields CDR1 LNHDA and CDR2 SQIVND (reference sequence). Trimming at V came to 4 bases and at J to 5 bases, leaving 7 bases not matched to a gene. The assay was immunoSEQ multiplex PCR, and TCRdb's table has in-frame clones only and misses some. Seen here are around 200,000 clones, roughly 80% observed once, and the top ten hold approximately 18%. The chain has TRBV19 and TRBJ1-5, with 8 bases lining up with TRBD1. This clonotype originated in a woman aged 80 or older with active or convalescent COVID-19. The material sequenced was peripheral blood. CDR3 amino acids: CASSNRDRLHQPQHF. The CDR3 DNA follows: TGTGCCAGTAGTAATCGGGACAGGCTACATCAGCCCCAGCATTTT.